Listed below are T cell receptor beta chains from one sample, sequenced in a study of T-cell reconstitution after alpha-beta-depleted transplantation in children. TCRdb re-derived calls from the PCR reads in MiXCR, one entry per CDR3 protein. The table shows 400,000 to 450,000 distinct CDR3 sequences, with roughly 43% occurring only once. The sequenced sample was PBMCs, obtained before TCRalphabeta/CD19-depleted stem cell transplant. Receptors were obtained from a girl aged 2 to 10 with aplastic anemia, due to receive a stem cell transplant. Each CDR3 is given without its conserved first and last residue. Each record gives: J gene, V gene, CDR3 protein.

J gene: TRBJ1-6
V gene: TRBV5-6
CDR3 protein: ASTNRGTLH

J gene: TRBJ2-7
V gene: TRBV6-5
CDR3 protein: ASSYSTGLAYEQY

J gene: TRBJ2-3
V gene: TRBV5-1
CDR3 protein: ASSLSTPSTDTQY

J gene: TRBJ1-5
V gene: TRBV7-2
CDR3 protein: ASSLVHILSNQPQH

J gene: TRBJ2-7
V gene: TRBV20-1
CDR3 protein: SARISGSYEQY

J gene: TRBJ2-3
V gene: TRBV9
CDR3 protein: ASSRRGRVGDTQY

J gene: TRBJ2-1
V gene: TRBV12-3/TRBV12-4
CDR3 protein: ASTGRGINEQF

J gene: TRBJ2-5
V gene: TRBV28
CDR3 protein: ASSSKGQGLRQETQY

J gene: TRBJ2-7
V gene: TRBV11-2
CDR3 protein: ASQTGSYEQY

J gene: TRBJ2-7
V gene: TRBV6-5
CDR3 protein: ASSYATGYYEQY

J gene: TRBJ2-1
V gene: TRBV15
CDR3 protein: ATSRGGIEQF

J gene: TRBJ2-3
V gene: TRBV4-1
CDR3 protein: ASSQSGTDTQY

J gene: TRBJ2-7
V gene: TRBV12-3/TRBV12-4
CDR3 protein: ASSPGQGLGYEQY

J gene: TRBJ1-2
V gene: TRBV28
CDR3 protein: ASSRTGTGRNYGYT

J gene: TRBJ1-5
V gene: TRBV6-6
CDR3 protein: ASSLSRNQPQH

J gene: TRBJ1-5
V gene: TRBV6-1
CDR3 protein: ASSRDRRSNQPQH

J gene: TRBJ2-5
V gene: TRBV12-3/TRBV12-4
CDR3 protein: ASCYAGVKTQY

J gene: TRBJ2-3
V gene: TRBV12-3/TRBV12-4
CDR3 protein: ASSPTGSTDTQY

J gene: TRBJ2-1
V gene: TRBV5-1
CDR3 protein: ASSLRLAGSDEQF

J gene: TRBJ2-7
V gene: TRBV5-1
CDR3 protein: ASSFDSFYEQY

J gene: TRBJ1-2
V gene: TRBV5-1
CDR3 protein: ASNSDGYGYT

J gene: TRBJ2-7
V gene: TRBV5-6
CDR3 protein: ASSLLQGYEQY

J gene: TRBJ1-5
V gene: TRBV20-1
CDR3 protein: SAPDVDRGAQPQH

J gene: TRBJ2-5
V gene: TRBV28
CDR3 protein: ASSSDRGWETQY

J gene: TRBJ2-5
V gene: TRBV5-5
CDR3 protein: ASSHQTGRETQY

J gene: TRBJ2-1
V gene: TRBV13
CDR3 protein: ASSTGRGRNNEQF

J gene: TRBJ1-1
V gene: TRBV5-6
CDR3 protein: ASSDYEQGKEHAF

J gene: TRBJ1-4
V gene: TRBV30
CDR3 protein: AWSVKVGAHEKLF

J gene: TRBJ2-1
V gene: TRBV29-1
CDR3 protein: SVIIGTSGRPNEQF

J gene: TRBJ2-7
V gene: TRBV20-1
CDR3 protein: SAPATSGDEQY

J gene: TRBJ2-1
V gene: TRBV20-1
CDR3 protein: SEDRNNEQF

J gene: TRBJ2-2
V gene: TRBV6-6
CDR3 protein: AGGRRGTGELF

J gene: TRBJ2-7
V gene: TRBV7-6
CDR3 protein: ASSPGTDYEQY

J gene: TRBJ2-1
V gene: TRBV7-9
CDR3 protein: ASSPQSSYNEQF